The 13 T cell receptor beta chains below come from one sample, sequenced in a study of control samples from healthy donors and cancer patients. TCRdb keeps only in-frame clones here, not all; method: immunoSEQ multiplex PCR. Among around 110,000 clones listed, over 75% were seen once. Sequenced: PBMCs. Every receptor here comes from a woman aged 45-65 years with colorectal cancer.

As regards this clone: At one boundary the junction diverges from the germline segment, which might be a read error. This chain uses TRBV11-2 with TRBJ1-4, with no clear D. The CDR3 loop spans 12 amino acids. Germline values: CDR1 SGHAT, CDR2 FQNNGV. This CDR3 reads CASSQTAGAVSF. In nucleotides, the CDR3 is TGTGCCAGCAGCCAAACGGCGGGAGCAGTTTCCTTT.

This chain joins TRBV6-5 and TRBJ1-5, with D maybe TRBD1 (5 bases). The CDR3 totals 15 residues. V was pared by 7 bases and J by 0 bases, with 13 bases between. The germline gives CDR1 MNHEY, CDR2 SVGAGI. The CDR3 coding sequence is TGTGCCAGCAAACGTGGGGGGGTTAGCAATCAGCCCCAGCATTTT. Translation: CASKRGGVSNQPQHF.

The chain couples TRBV6-5 to TRBJ2-7; D gene uncertain. The CDR3 is 15 amino acids. V was shortened by 0 bases and J by 9 bases, with 18 bases between the two germline ends. The germline V gene has CDR1 MNHEY and CDR2 SVGAGI. The CDR3 loop reads CASSYSTGQAYGQYF. The CDR3 DNA sequence: TGTGCCAGCAGTTACTCGACTGGGCAGGCTTATGGGCAGTACTTC.

The V and J genes are TRBV30 and TRBJ2-7, with TRBD1 matching over 8 bases. Germline V gene data show CDR1 as GTSNPN and CDR2 as SVGIG (reference sequence). V gave up 4 bases and J gave up 4 bases; unmatched junction bases: 9. The CDR3 sequence is 14 residues long. This CDR3 is CAWKVGRGRYEQYF. The CDR3 coding sequence is TGTGCCTGGAAGGTTGGCAGGGGGCGTTACGAGCAGTACTTC. Filled out from reference TRBV30 and TRBJ2-7, the complete variable domain reads SQTIHQWPATLVQPVGSPLSLECTVEGTSNPNLYWYRQAAGRGLQLLFYSVGIGQISSEVPQNLSASRPQDRQFILSSKKLLLSDSGFYLCAWKVGRGRYEQYFGPGTRLTVT.

V is TRBV12-3 or TRBV12-4 and J is TRBJ1-2; unclear D gene. V lost 5 bases, J lost 6 bases, and 10 bases lay in between. CDR3 length: 12 amino acids. The chain's CDR3 is CASSDSRDGYTF. Written as DNA, the CDR3 is TGTGCCAGCAGTGACTCGCGGGATGGCTACACCTTC.

This rearrangement joins TRBV9 to TRBJ2-1; the match to TRBD2 covers 11 bases. The ends lost 3 bases at V and 8 bases at J; junction bases unmatched: 13. Per germline, CDR1 SGDLS and CDR2 YYNGEE. The CDR3 is 17 amino acids. The CDR3, as DNA: TGTGCCAGCAGCGCTCGAGGGGGTAGCGGGAGGGCCGATGAGCAGTTCTTC. This translates into CASSARGGSGRADEQFF.

The genes are TRBV5-8 and TRBJ1-5, with a weak D call TRBD1 (5 bases). V gave up 3 bases and J gave up 3 bases, with 22 bases separating them. The CDR3 is 18 amino acids. The germline V gene has CDR1 SGHTS and CDR2 YDEGEE. Here the CDR3 reads CASSSPGVLLTTNQPQHF. The CDR3 coding sequence is TGTGCCAGCAGCTCCCCGGGGGTCCTTTTAACTACCAATCAGCCCCAGCATTTT.

V and J are TRBV6-5 and TRBJ2-2, with 7 bases fitting TRBD2. CDR1 MNHEY and CDR2 SVGAGI come from the germline V gene. V lost 8 bases to trimming and J lost 3 bases; unmatched junction nucleotides: 9. The CDR3 totals 15 residues. The CDR3 loop reads CASRFEGGDTGELFF. CDR3 DNA: TGTGCCAGCCGCTTTGAGGGAGGGGACACCGGGGAGCTGTTTTTT.

This chain connects TRBV27 to TRBJ2-3, with D possibly matching TRBD1 (7 bases). Trimming pared 5 bases from V and 2 bases from J, leaving 23 bases between. Germline CDR1 reads MNHEY; CDR2 reads SMNVEV (reference sequence). CDR3 length: 18 amino acids. The CDR3 loop reads CASSPQPSTGRFTDTQYF. The CDR3 region has the DNA TGTGCCAGCAGTCCTCAGCCCTCGACAGGGAGGTTCACAGATACGCAGTATTTT.

V usage is TRBV19 and J usage is TRBJ2-1, with 9 bases matching TRBD1. The J segment lost 8 bases and the V segment lost 7 bases, leaving 9 bases of the junction unmatched. This CDR3 contains 14 residues. Per the germline V gene, CDR1 is LNHDA and CDR2 is SQIVND (reference sequence). DNA for the CDR3: TGTGCCAGTAAAAGCCGAGACAGGGGGTATGAGCAGTTCTTC. It codes for CASKSRDRGYEQFF.

The chain is built from TRBV7-7 and TRBJ2-1; TRBD1 aligns across 10 bases. The junction had 3 bases not matched to a gene; V was cut back by 1 base and J by 9 bases. The CDR3 length is 14 residues. Germline CDR1 and CDR2: SSHAT and FNYEAQ (reference sequence). Here the CDR3 DNA reads TGTGCCAGCAGCTTAGTGGACAGGGGGGGTGAGCAGTTCTTC. It codes for CASSLVDRGGEQFF.

The CDR3 region has the DNA TGTGCCAGCAGCGGCCGACAGGGCCCAGATACGCAGTATTTT. Translating it yields CASSGRQGPDTQYF. The chain recombines TRBV9 with TRBJ2-3; 7 bases align to TRBD1. Germline loops: CDR1 SGDLS, CDR2 YYNGEE. The CDR3 extends over 14 amino acids. Trimming cost V 3 bases and J 4 bases; bases outside gene matches: 5.

The chain couples TRBV7-9 to TRBJ1-1; D unclear. V lost 6 bases and J 7 bases, leaving 12 bases between the germline ends. Germline V CDR1 and CDR2: SEHNR, FQNEAQ (reference sequence). The CDR3 consists of 12 residues. The CDR3 reads CASRVQEHEAFF. As DNA, the CDR3 is TGTGCCAGCAGAGTCCAGGAGCATGAAGCTTTCTTT.